This T cell receptor (beta chain) was sequenced for a study of T cell repertoires in cytomegalovirus infection. Study as a whole: Both a matching HLA type and CMV infection were indicated by public TCR beta signatures. Overall study results and limits: Clonotypes of TCR beta that were HLA-C-restricted and CMV-specific dominated the ex vivo response.

To note about this clonotype: Its target is not known.

TCRdb reanalysed the reads using MiXCR and keeps one entry per CDR3 protein. The table records roughly 730,000 distinct CDR3 sequences, around 31% of them present only once. Germline lookup yields CDR1 ENHRY and CDR2 SYGVKD. The CDR3 has 15 amino acids. V shed 3 bases and J 8 bases; nucleotides not matched to a gene: 5. The chain uses TRBV10-3 and TRBJ2-1; 12 nucleotides agree with TRBD2. Sample: cultured PBMCs, taken from culture after CMV antigen stimulation. This clonotype originated in a human donor in good health (CMV status not recorded). Some clones in this sample may be carry-over from other donors' samples. DNA of the CDR3: TGTGCCATCAGTGAATCGACTAGCGGGAGCTATGAGCAGTTCTTC. This codes for CAISESTSGSYEQFF.